Given below is one TCR beta chain in context. The sample originates from a study of neoadjuvant anti-PD-1 for oral cavity cancer. Study information: Most patients had three to four biweekly doses of 3 mg/kg nivolumab before resection. Patients without progression got a fourth dose around day 43.

Method: immunoSEQ multiplex PCR; TCRdb's copy keeps in-frame clones and lacks some. The sample has more than 12,000 clones; just under 70% are singletons. Time point noted: after neoadjuvant nivolumab, at surgical resection. Stage II-IVA oral cavity squamous cell carcinoma was new and untreated by systemic or radiation therapy. The germline V gene has CDR1 MDHEN and CDR2 SYDVKM. The CDR3 length is 13 residues. J lost 3 bases, V lost 2 bases, and 1 base had no gene match. The chain couples TRBV28 to TRBJ2-7; TRBD2 agrees at 7 bases. This sequence was found in a person aged 40 to 85 with oral cavity squamous cell carcinoma. Source: PBMCs, taken after nivolumab (anti-PD-1) treatment. CDR3 sequence reads: CASSLGGSYEQYF. The CDR3 nucleotides read TGTGCCAGCAGTTTAGGCGGGAGCTACGAGCAGTACTTC.